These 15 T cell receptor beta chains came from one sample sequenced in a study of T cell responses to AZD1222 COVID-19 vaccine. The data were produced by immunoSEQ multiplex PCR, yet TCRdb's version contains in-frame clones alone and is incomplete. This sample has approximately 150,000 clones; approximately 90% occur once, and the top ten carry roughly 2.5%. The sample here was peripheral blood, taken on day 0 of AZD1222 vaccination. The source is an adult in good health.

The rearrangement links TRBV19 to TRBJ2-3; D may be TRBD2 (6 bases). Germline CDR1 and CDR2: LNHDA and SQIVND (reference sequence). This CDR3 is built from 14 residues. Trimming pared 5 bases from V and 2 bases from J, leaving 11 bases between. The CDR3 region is CASSLGLNTDTQYF. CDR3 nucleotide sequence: TGTGCCAGTAGTTTGGGACTTAACACAGATACGCAGTATTTT.

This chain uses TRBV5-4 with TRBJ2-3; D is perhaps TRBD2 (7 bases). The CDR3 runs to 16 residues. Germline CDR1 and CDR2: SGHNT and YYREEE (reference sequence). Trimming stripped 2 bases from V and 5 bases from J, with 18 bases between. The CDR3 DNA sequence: TGTGCCAGCAGCTTTGTTCAGGGGAGGGCGGGAGATACGCAGTATTTT. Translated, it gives CASSFVQGRAGDTQYF.

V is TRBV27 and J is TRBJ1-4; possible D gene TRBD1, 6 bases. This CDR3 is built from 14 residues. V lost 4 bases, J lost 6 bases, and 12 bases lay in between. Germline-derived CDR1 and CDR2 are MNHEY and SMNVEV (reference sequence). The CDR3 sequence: CASSWGRGHEKLFF. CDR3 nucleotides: TGTGCCAGCAGTTGGGGGCGAGGGCATGAAAAACTGTTTTTT.

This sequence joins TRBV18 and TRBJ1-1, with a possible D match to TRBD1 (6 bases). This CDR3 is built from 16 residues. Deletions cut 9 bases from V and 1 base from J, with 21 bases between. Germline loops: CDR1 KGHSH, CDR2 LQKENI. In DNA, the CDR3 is TGTGCCAGTAAAAGGGGGACCTTCGCTCAGAACACTGAAGCTTTCTTT. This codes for CASKRGTFAQNTEAFF.

The CDR3 nucleotides are TGTGCCATCAGGGGTGTGGGGACAGGGGGCTTTAACACTGAAGCTTTCTTT. This gives the protein CAIRGVGTGGFNTEAFF. This chain connects TRBV10-3 to TRBJ1-1; 12 positions agree with TRBD1. V was pared by 6 bases and J by 2 bases, with 10 bases of the junction left unmatched. The CDR3 length is 17 residues. Germline loops: CDR1 ENHRY, CDR2 SYGVKD.

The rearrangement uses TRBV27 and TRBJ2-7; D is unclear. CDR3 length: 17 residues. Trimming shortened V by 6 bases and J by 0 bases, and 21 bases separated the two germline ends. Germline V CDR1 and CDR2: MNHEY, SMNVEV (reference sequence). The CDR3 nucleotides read TGTGCCAGCAGCTATGAATATCCGGGCGCCTTCTCCTACGAGCAGTACTTC. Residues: CASSYEYPGAFSYEQYF.

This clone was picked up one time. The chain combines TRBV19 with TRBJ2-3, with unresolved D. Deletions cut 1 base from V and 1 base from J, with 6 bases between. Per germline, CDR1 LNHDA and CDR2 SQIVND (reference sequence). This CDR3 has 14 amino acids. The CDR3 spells CASSIGTRTDTQYF. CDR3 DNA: TGTGCCAGTAGTATAGGTACCCGCACAGATACGCAGTATTTT. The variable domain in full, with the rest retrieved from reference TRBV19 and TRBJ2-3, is DGGITQSPKYLFRKEGQNVTLSCEQNLNHDAMYWYRQDPGQGLRLIYYSQIVNDFQKGDIAEGYSVSREKKESFPLTVTSAQKNPTAFYLCASSIGTRTDTQYFGPGTRLTVL.

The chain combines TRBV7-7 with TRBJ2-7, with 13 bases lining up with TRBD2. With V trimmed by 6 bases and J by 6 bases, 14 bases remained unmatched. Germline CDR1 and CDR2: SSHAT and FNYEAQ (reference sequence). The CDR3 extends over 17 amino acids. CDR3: CASSSEFRGLAGTEQYF. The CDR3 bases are TGTGCCAGCAGTTCCGAGTTTCGGGGACTAGCGGGAACCGAGCAGTACTTC.

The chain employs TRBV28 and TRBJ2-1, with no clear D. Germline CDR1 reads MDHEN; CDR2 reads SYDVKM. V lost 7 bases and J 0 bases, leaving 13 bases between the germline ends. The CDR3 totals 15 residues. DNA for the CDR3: TGTGCCAGCACCACTCAGAGTTCCTCCTACAATGAGCAGTTCTTC. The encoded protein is CASTTQSSSYNEQFF.

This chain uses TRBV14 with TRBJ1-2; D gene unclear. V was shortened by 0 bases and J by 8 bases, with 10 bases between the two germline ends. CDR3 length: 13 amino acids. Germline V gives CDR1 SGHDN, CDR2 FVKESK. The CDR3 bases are TGTGCCAGCAGCCAAGATCTCCCGGGCGGCTACACCTTC. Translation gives CASSQDLPGGYTF.

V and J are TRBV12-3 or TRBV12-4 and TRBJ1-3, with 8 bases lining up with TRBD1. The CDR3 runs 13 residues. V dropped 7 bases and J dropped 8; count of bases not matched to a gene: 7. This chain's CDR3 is CASNSQGAYTIYF. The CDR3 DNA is TGTGCCAGCAACTCCCAGGGGGCGTACACCATATATTTT.

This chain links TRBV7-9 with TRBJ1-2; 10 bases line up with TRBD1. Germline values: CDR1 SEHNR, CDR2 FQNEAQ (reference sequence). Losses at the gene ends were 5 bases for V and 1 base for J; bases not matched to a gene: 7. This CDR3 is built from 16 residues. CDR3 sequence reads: CASSPIGTGVNYGYTF. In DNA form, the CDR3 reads TGTGCCAGCAGCCCGATAGGGACAGGGGTTAACTATGGCTACACCTTC.

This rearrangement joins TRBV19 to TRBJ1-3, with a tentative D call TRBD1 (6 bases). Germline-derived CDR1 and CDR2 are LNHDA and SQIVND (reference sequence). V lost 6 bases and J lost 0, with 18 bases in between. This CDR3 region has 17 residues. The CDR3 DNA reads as TGTGCCAGTAGCTTCCTAGAGGGGACAAACTCTGGAAACACCATATATTTT. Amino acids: CASSFLEGTNSGNTIYF.

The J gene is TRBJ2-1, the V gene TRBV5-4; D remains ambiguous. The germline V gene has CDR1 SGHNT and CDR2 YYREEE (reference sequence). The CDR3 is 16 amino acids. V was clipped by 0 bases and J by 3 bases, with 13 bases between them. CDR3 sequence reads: CASSLGGSIIYNEQFF. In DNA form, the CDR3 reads TGTGCCAGCAGCTTGGGAGGCTCGATCATCTACAATGAGCAGTTCTTC.

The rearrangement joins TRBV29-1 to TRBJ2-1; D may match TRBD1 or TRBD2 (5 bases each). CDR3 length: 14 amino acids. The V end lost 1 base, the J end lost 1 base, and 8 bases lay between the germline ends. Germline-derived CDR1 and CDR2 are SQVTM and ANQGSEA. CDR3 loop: CSVEGGGSYNEQFF. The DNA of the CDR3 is TGCAGCGTTGAAGGTGGGGGATCCTACAATGAGCAGTTCTTC.